The 21 T cell receptor beta chains listed next were all sequenced from one sample in a study of T cells in Graves' hyperthyroidism and ophthalmopathy. Amplification of TCR beta CDR3 regions used RNA as the template. With the HTBI primer set, the TCR CDR3 went through a first round of RT-PCR. Using its own MiXCR run on the multiplex PCR reads, TCRdb lists one record per CDR3 protein. The sample records 400,000 or so distinct CDR3 sequences, about 14% being singletons. Sample: blood. These receptors were taken from a woman under 40 with Graves' ophthalmopathy.

The chain recombines TRBV6-1 with TRBJ1-3; weak D call: TRBD1 (5 bases). The V end lost 8 bases, the J end lost 0 bases, and 14 bases lay between the germline ends. Germline V gene sequence: CDR1 MNHNS, CDR2 SASEGT. CDR3 size: 15 residues. The CDR3 sequence: CASGHTDSSGNTIYF. CDR3 coding DNA: TGTGCCAGCGGTCACACCGACAGCTCTGGAAACACCATATATTTT.

This clonotype was counted ten times or more. The V gene is TRBV28, the J gene TRBJ2-1; 8 bases align to TRBD1. The CDR3 sequence is 16 residues long. Germline lookup yields CDR1 MDHEN and CDR2 SYDVKM. V dropped 1 base and J dropped 2; count of bases not matched to a gene: 4. CDR3 residues: CASSLFGTGAYNEQFF. The CDR3 coding sequence is TGTGCCAGCAGTTTATTCGGGACAGGAGCCTACAATGAGCAGTTCTTC.

This clonotype was picked up a small number of times. The V call is TRBV25-1, the J call TRBJ1-1; 7 bases match TRBD1. The trim removed 7 bases at V and 10 bases at J, leaving 15 bases unmatched. CDR3 size: 14 residues. CDR1 is MGHDK, CDR2 SYGVNS, per germline. CDR3 region: CASMGGRGVLGAFF. CDR3 DNA sequence: TGTGCCAGCATGGGGGGCAGGGGGGTACTAGGAGCTTTCTTT.

The J gene is TRBJ2-1, the V gene TRBV9; 9 bases agree with TRBD2. J lost 3 bases, V lost 0 bases, and 1 base had no gene match. This CDR3 is 15 amino acids long. Germline lookup yields CDR1 SGDLS and CDR2 YYNGEE. The CDR3, as DNA: TGTGCCAGCAGCGTAGGCGGGGGGGGCTACAATGAGCAGTTCTTC. This encodes CASSVGGGGYNEQFF.

The rearrangement uses TRBV5-6 and TRBJ2-7; no clear D gene. The CDR3 runs 13 residues. V was shortened by 1 base and J by 6 bases, with 11 bases between the two germline ends. Germline values: CDR1 SGHDT, CDR2 YYEEEE. CDR3 in amino acids: CASSLLSESEQYF. The DNA of the CDR3 is TGTGCCAGCAGCTTGCTCAGCGAGAGCGAGCAGTACTTC.

The sample holds a few counts of this clonotype. V gene TRBV19 combines with J gene TRBJ1-1; D is perhaps TRBD1 (6 bases). Germline CDR1 reads LNHDA; CDR2 reads SQIVND (reference sequence). Between the trimmed V and J ends, which lost 9 bases and 4 bases, there was a span of 21 bases. This CDR3 has 15 residues. The CDR3 bases are TGTGCCAGCGGGACACCAAGTCCTGGGGGCACTGAAGCTTTCTTT. This encodes CASGTPSPGGTEAFF.

The J gene is TRBJ2-2, the V gene TRBV20-1; TRBD2 agrees at 13 bases. The CDR3 is made up of 17 amino acids. Germline loops: CDR1 DFQATT, CDR2 SNEGSKA (reference sequence). The V gene end was trimmed by 3 bases and the J gene end by 5 bases; junction bases not matched to a gene: 9. CDR3 nucleotides: TGCAGTGCTAGCGGCCCGGGACTAGCGGGACTAACCGGGGAGCTGTTTTTT. It is translated as CSASGPGLAGLTGELFF.

In its sample, this clonotype was seen many times. The chain employs TRBV2 and TRBJ1-1, with 8 bases aligning to TRBD1. The J segment lost 4 bases and the V segment lost 11 bases, leaving 9 bases of the junction unmatched. CDR3 size: 13 residues. CDR1 is SNHLY, CDR2 FYNNEI, per germline. The CDR3 reads CAFLSDRATEAFF. For the CDR3, the DNA is TGTGCCTTTCTCTCGGACAGGGCCACTGAAGCTTTCTTT.

This clonotype was picked up many times. The CDR3 is CASSLVLGAQETQYF. CDR3 coding DNA: TGTGCCAGCAGCTTAGTACTGGGGGCCCAAGAGACCCAGTACTTC. The chain has TRBV11-2 and TRBJ2-5, with D perhaps matching TRBD1 (6 bases). Looked up from germline, CDR1 is SGHAT and CDR2 is FQNNGV. Trimming pared 1 base from V and 1 base from J, leaving 10 bases between. This CDR3 has 15 amino acids. The full variable domain, its missing parts supplied by reference TRBV11-2 and TRBJ2-5, is EAGVAQSPRYKIIEKRQSVAFWCNPISGHATLYWYQQILGQGPKLLIQFQNNGVVDDSQLPKDRFSAERLKGVDSTLKIQPAKLEDSAVYLCASSLVLGAQETQYFGPGTRLLVL.

V gene TRBV20-1 combines with J gene TRBJ1-4; D is undetermined. Deletions cut 1 base from V and 8 bases from J, with 11 bases between. CDR1 is DFQATT and CDR2 is SNEGSKA in the germline V gene (reference sequence). This CDR3 has 13 amino acids. The CDR3 loop is CSARGSPREKLFF. The CDR3, as DNA: TGCAGTGCTAGAGGGTCCCCGAGAGAAAAACTGTTTTTT.

This clonotype was counted many times. CDR3 DNA sequence: TGCAGTGCTGCGGCCGGGACAGCGACGAACACCGGGGAGCTGTTTTTT. Amino acids: CSAAAGTATNTGELFF. The chain links TRBV20-1 to TRBJ2-2; 7 bases match TRBD1. The V gene end was trimmed by 5 bases and the J gene end by 0 bases; junction bases not matched to a gene: 9. CDR1 DFQATT and CDR2 SNEGSKA come from the germline V gene (reference sequence). CDR3 length equals 16 residues.

The table lists this clonotype with a few counts. A much larger clone lies one base from this, so it may be a read error. The chain uses TRBV28 and TRBJ1-2; D is perhaps TRBD1 (5 bases). V was cut by 11 bases and J by 0 bases, with 10 bases left in between. Germline V gene lookup returns CDR1 MDHEN and CDR2 SYDVKM. The CDR3 has 12 amino acids. As DNA, the CDR3 is TGTGCCTGCCGCAGGGCTAACTATGGCTACACCTTC. Residues: CACRRANYGYTF.

A few counts support this clonotype. CDR3: CASSLAGSNYGYTF. CDR3 DNA: TGTGCCAGCAGCTTAGCTGGGTCCAACTATGGCTACACCTTC. The chain combines TRBV13 with TRBJ1-2; D ambiguous. Per the germline V gene, CDR1 is PRHDT and CDR2 is FYEKMQ (reference sequence). V dropped 1 base and J dropped 2 bases, with 8 bases sitting between them. CDR3 size: 14 residues.

This clonotype was counted at least ten times. This rearrangement joins TRBV7-9 to TRBJ2-2, with 9 nucleotides matching TRBD1. CDR3 length equals 16 residues. The trim removed 7 bases at V and 2 bases at J, leaving 8 bases unmatched. Per the germline V gene, CDR1 is SEHNR and CDR2 is FQNEAQ (reference sequence). The CDR3 nucleotides read TGTGCCAGCACCATCAGACAGGGGGATAACACCGGGGAGCTGTTTTTT. As protein: CASTIRQGDNTGELFF.

With regard to this clonotype: A read error may produce the germline difference seen at one junction end. V is TRBV7-7 and J is TRBJ2-5; weak D call: TRBD2 (5 bases). Germline loops: CDR1 SSHAT, CDR2 FNYEAQ (reference sequence). The CDR3 spans 12 residues. Here the CDR3 reads CASSTAGETQYF. As DNA, the CDR3 is TGTGCTAGCAGCACGGCGGGTGAGACCCAGTACTTC.

This clonotype was picked up many times. V gene TRBV6-1 combines with J gene TRBJ1-5; a possible D gene is TRBD1 (5 bases). The CDR3 runs 14 residues. Trimming left V 6 bases short and J 3 bases short, with 12 bases between. CDR1 and CDR2 (germline): MNHNS, SASEGT. CDR3 loop: CASRSRADNQPQHF. DNA for the CDR3: TGTGCCAGCAGAAGCAGGGCGGACAATCAGCCCCAGCATTTT.

In this sample, this clonotype turned up many times. The gene calls are TRBV28 and TRBJ1-2; 7 positions agree with TRBD1. Germline CDR1 is MDHEN and CDR2 is SYDVKM. With 8 bases clipped from V and 4 bases from J, the junction kept 7 bases outside the gene matches. The CDR3 is made up of 13 amino acids. The CDR3 spells CASQGGDSYGYTF. The CDR3 DNA is TGTGCCAGCCAAGGGGGGGACAGCTATGGCTACACCTTC.

This clonotype was seen repeatedly, ten times or more. This rearrangement joins TRBV7-9 to TRBJ2-3; D ambiguous. CDR3 length equals 14 residues. The V and J ends lost 1 base and 6 bases respectively, with 11 bases between them. The germline gives CDR1 SEHNR, CDR2 FQNEAQ (reference sequence). The CDR3 here is CASSLGLERDTQYF. CDR3 DNA: TGTGCCAGCAGCTTAGGGCTAGAGCGCGATACGCAGTATTTT.

This clonotype was seen at least ten times. V usage is TRBV7-9 and J usage is TRBJ1-4; D gene uncertain. This CDR3 comprises 15 residues. Trimming left V 5 bases short and J 0 bases short, with 10 bases between. The germline V gene encodes CDR1 SEHNR and CDR2 FQNEAQ (reference sequence). The CDR3 loop is CASSLPRATNEKLFF. The CDR3 nucleotides read TGTGCCAGCAGCCTCCCACGGGCAACTAATGAAAAACTGTTTTTT.

There are a few counts of this clonotype. The rearrangement uses TRBV5-5 and TRBJ2-3, with D tentatively TRBD2 (6 bases). The V end was cut by 3 bases, the J end by 8 bases, with 16 bases between. The CDR3 is 14 amino acids. CDR1 and CDR2 from the germline V gene are SGHKS and YYEKEE (reference sequence). CDR3 nucleotides: TGTGCCAGCAGCTCCCCGACTAGTCCAGGTACGCAGTATTTT. Residues: CASSSPTSPGTQYF.

In regard to this clonotype: One end of the junction is discordant with germline, which a read error may explain. V gene TRBV7-2 combines with J gene TRBJ2-5; tentatively, D is TRBD1 or TRBD2 (6 bases each). Per germline, CDR1 SGHTA and CDR2 FQGNSA. This CDR3 is 14 amino acids long. In DNA form, the CDR3 reads TGTGACAGCAGCTTAGACCGGGGGCGAGAGACCCAGTACTTC. Its protein is CDSSLDRGRETQYF.